What follows are 23 T cell receptor beta chains derived from one specimen sequenced in a study of blood T cell repertoires in COVID-19 (dated by TCRdb to the early 2020s). The library relied on the immunoSEQ multiplex PCR assay. The clones in this table, taken by TCRdb from immuneACCESS, are in-frame only. Not every clone is retained; where verified, under half of the shortfall comes from an unresolved V gene, and the cause of the rest is unknown. This sample gives 350,000 to 450,000 clones in total; about 88% of them show up just once. Around 1.5% of the sample is held by the ten biggest clonotypes. Material: peripheral blood. These receptor sequences come from a woman aged 40 to 50 with COVID-19, enrolled during active disease.

V gene TRBV18 combines with J gene TRBJ2-7; a weak D match, TRBD1 (6 bases). CDR3 size: 16 residues. Per germline, CDR1 KGHSH and CDR2 LQKENI. The ends were cut back, 4 bases at V and 2 bases at J, with 18 bases in the middle. This CDR3 reads CASSLSTGTLTYEQYF. The CDR3 DNA follows: TGTGCCAGCTCACTCTCGACCGGGACACTGACCTACGAGCAGTACTTC. Full variable domain (remainder filled in from reference TRBV18 and TRBJ2-7): NAGVMQNPRHLVRRRGQEARLRCSPMKGHSHVYWYRQLPEEGLKFMVYLQKENIIDESGMPKERFSAEFPKEGPSILRIQQVVRGDSAAYFCASSLSTGTLTYEQYFGPGTRLTVT.

The chain is built from TRBV6-6 and TRBJ2-5, with 11 bases aligning to TRBD2. The ends lost 4 bases at V and 5 bases at J; junction bases unmatched: 9. This CDR3 has 16 residues. Germline lookup yields CDR1 MNHNY and CDR2 SVGAGI (reference sequence). The CDR3 here is CASSSIPTSGSETQYF. The CDR3 DNA is TGTGCCAGCAGTTCGATCCCAACTAGCGGGAGTGAGACCCAGTACTTC.

The chain has TRBV29-1 and TRBJ1-1; D unclear. The CDR3 consists of 13 residues. V was clipped by 7 bases and J by 4 bases, with 16 bases between them. Germline values: CDR1 SQVTM, CDR2 ANQGSEA. The CDR3 DNA reads TGCAGCGCCACTAAATTAAGTCTCACTGAAGCTTTCTTT. It specifies CSATKLSLTEAFF.

Comment on this clone: One end of the junction fails to match germline, which may point to a read error. The V gene is TRBV15, the J gene TRBJ1-1; D might be TRBD1 (6 bases). CDR1 is LNHNV and CDR2 is YYDKDF in the germline V gene (reference sequence). CDR3 size: 12 residues. The CDR3 coding sequence is TGTGCCACCAGCATCCGGGACACAGAAGCTTTCTTT. Its protein product is CATSIRDTEAFF.

The rearrangement links TRBV5-1 to TRBJ2-5; D might be TRBD1 (5 bases). CDR1 is SGHRS, CDR2 YFSETQ, per germline. CDR3 length equals 14 residues. Trimming took 5 bases from V and 0 from J, leaving 11 bases between them. The CDR3 loop reads CASRSRVNQETQYF. The DNA of the CDR3 is TGCGCCAGCAGGTCCAGGGTTAACCAAGAGACCCAGTACTTC.

This rearrangement joins TRBV27 to TRBJ2-5; 7 bases are a match to TRBD2. CDR1 is MNHEY and CDR2 is SMNVEV in the germline V gene (reference sequence). J gave up 4 bases and V 6 bases, and 8 bases lay outside the gene matches. CDR3 length: 14 residues. The CDR3 sequence is CASRTLREGETQYF. CDR3 nucleotides: TGTGCCAGCAGAACCCTCAGGGAGGGAGAGACCCAGTACTTC.

The chain couples TRBV19 to TRBJ2-7; D possibly corresponds to TRBD2 (6 bases). V was cut by 5 bases and J by 2 bases, with 10 bases left in between. Germline lookup yields CDR1 LNHDA and CDR2 SQIVND (reference sequence). This CDR3 has 13 amino acids. The chain's CDR3 is CASSSGEAYEQYF. CDR3 sequence (DNA): TGTGCCAGTAGTTCCGGGGAGGCCTACGAGCAGTACTTC.

The chain employs TRBV6-4 and TRBJ2-3; a weak D match, TRBD1 (6 bases). The CDR3 length is 16 residues. The germline V and J ends were trimmed by 0 bases and 1 base, with 11 bases remaining between them. Germline V gene lookup returns CDR1 MRHNA and CDR2 SNTAGT. CDR3 bases: TGTGCCAGCAGTGACTCAGGCAGGGGCCGCACAGATACGCAGTATTTT. Translated: CASSDSGRGRTDTQYF.

The V call is TRBV9, the J call TRBJ1-6, with TRBD1 identical over 8 bases. Germline V gene sequence: CDR1 SGDLS, CDR2 YYNGEE. With 3 bases clipped from V and 4 bases from J, the junction kept 6 bases outside the gene matches. This CDR3 has 16 residues. CDR3 DNA: TGTGCCAGCAGCGGCGACGGACAGGGATATAATTCACCCCTCCACTTT. Translated, it gives CASSGDGQGYNSPLHF. The full variable domain, with the rest looked up from reference TRBV9 and TRBJ1-6, is DSGVTQTPKHLITATGQRVTLRCSPRSGDLSVYWYQQSLDQGLQFLIQYYNGEERAKGNILERFSAQQFPDLHSELNLSSLELGDSALYFCASSGDGQGYNSPLHFGNGTRLTVT.

V and J are TRBV18 and TRBJ2-3, with TRBD2 identical over 7 bases. CDR1 KGHSH and CDR2 LQKENI come from the germline V gene. This CDR3 has 16 residues. Trimming took 4 bases from V and 5 from J; bases not matched to a gene: 12. CDR3 residues: CASSQSFGGIGDTQYF. In DNA, the CDR3 is TGTGCCAGCTCACAATCCTTCGGGGGGATAGGAGATACGCAGTATTTT.

The chain has TRBV4-1 and TRBJ2-7, with 11 bases matching TRBD2. This CDR3 has 17 amino acids. With V trimmed by 0 bases and J by 4 bases, 8 bases remained unmatched. Germline assignment: CDR1 MGHRA and CDR2 YSYEKL. CDR3 region: CASSQDPLAGGFYEQYF. Written as DNA, the CDR3 is TGCGCCAGCAGCCAAGATCCTCTAGCGGGAGGATTTTACGAGCAGTACTTC.

The V and J genes are TRBV7-2 and TRBJ1-1; D gene uncertain. Germline CDR1 and CDR2: SGHTA and FQGNSA. Trimming cost V 2 bases and J 5 bases, with 6 bases left between them. CDR3 length: 12 residues. CDR3 nucleotide sequence: TGTGCCAGCAGCTTATACAGAACTGAAGCTTTCTTT. Translated: CASSLYRTEAFF.

The chain employs TRBV9 and TRBJ1-3, with D uncertain. V lost 4 bases to trimming and J lost 0 bases, with 5 bases between them. This CDR3 comprises 13 residues. Germline CDR1 reads SGDLS; CDR2 reads YYNGEE. CDR3 amino acids: CASSSSSGNTIYF. The DNA for the CDR3 is TGTGCCAGCAGCAGTAGCTCTGGAAACACCATATATTTT.

The table lists this clone with a few counts. The chain recombines TRBV28 with TRBJ1-1; D remains unclear. CDR3 size: 13 residues. Germline lookup yields CDR1 MDHEN and CDR2 SYDVKM. V shed 2 bases and J shed 11 bases, with 15 bases lying between them. CDR3 sequence: CASSLTTASPAFF. The CDR3 nucleotides are TGTGCCAGCAGTTTAACCACAGCATCACCCGCTTTCTTT. The full variable domain, completed using reference TRBV28 and TRBJ1-1, is DVKVTQSSRYLVKRTGEKVFLECVQDMDHENMFWYRQDPGLGLRLIYFSYDVKMKEKGDIPEGYSVSREKKERFSLILESASTNQTSMYLCASSLTTASPAFFGQGTRLTVV.

Here the CDR3 DNA reads TGCGCCAGCAGCAGGACTAGCGGGAGTTTCTCAGAGACCCAGTACTTC. It yields the protein CASSRTSGSFSETQYF. The gene calls are TRBV5-1 and TRBJ2-5; 13 positions match TRBD2. The germline V gene encodes CDR1 SGHRS and CDR2 YFSETQ. The V and J ends lost 4 bases and 4 bases, in that order; junction bases with no gene match: 7. This CDR3 contains 16 residues.

The gene calls are TRBV9 and TRBJ2-1, with D hard to call. CDR1 is SGDLS and CDR2 is YYNGEE in the germline V gene. The CDR3 runs to 14 residues. Trimming shortened V by 0 bases and J by 8 bases, and 12 bases separated the two germline ends. The CDR3, as DNA: TGTGCCAGCAGCGTAGCCCTATACGGTGATGAGCAGTTCTTC. It specifies CASSVALYGDEQFF.

The genes are TRBV14 and TRBJ2-5; D possibly corresponds to TRBD2 (5 bases). CDR1 and CDR2 (germline): SGHDN, FVKESK. V dropped 2 bases and J dropped 4 bases, with 11 bases sitting between them. This CDR3 region has 14 residues. The CDR3 bases are TGTGCCAGCAGCCAACGGACTGCCTCAGAGACCCAGTACTTC. The encoded protein is CASSQRTASETQYF.

The CDR3 loop is CASSSLGRGGETQYF. The CDR3 DNA sequence: TGTGCCAGCAGCTCCCTGGGCAGGGGTGGCGAGACCCAGTACTTC. The genes are TRBV13 and TRBJ2-5, with a weak D call TRBD1 (6 bases). V shed 4 bases and J shed 5 bases, with 17 bases lying between them. This CDR3 is built from 15 residues. Germline CDR1 PRHDT, CDR2 FYEKMQ (reference sequence).

This sequence joins TRBV4-3 and TRBJ1-1; 9 positions agree with TRBD1. J was trimmed by 3 bases and V by 3 bases; bases with no gene match: 14. CDR1 is LGHNA and CDR2 is YSLEER in the germline V gene. There are 18 residues in the CDR3. The CDR3 region is CASSHKRRTGVEDTEAFF. The CDR3 bases are TGCGCCAGCAGCCACAAACGAAGGACAGGGGTAGAGGACACTGAAGCTTTCTTT.

In this sample, this clone turned up once. This chain links TRBV19 with TRBJ2-1, with TRBD2 matching 10 bases. This CDR3 has 17 amino acids. Trimming took 7 bases from V and 6 from J; bases not matched to a gene: 15. Germline CDR1 and CDR2: LNHDA and SQIVND (reference sequence). The CDR3 nucleotides read TGTGCCAGTACTCCACGCCCCCCTAGCGGGAGAGTCAATGAGCAGTTCTTC. Translated: CASTPRPPSGRVNEQFF.

The rearrangement links TRBV6-5 to TRBJ1-6, with a weak D call TRBD1 (6 bases). The V end was cut by 3 bases, the J end by 6 bases, with 9 bases between. Per the germline V gene, CDR1 is MNHEY and CDR2 is SVGAGI. The CDR3 is 14 amino acids. CDR3 loop: CASSYRGGNSPLHF. The CDR3 DNA reads as TGTGCCAGCAGTTATAGGGGGGGTAATTCACCCCTCCACTTT.

This clone was seen a single time. The chain recombines TRBV28 with TRBJ1-6; D may be TRBD1 (5 bases). This CDR3 is built from 15 residues. The V gene lost 5 bases and the J gene lost 7 bases, with 15 bases spanning the gap. Germline V gene lookup returns CDR1 MDHEN and CDR2 SYDVKM. Here the CDR3 reads CASSPRGRGNSPLHF. In DNA form, the CDR3 reads TGTGCCAGCAGTCCAAGGGGCCGTGGGAATTCACCCCTCCACTTT.

The CDR3 is CASSYSPGLAGGNTDTQYF. The CDR3 DNA is TGTGCCAGCAGTTACTCCCCAGGACTAGCGGGAGGTAACACAGATACGCAGTATTTT. The chain has TRBV6-2 or TRBV6-3 and TRBJ2-3, with TRBD2 matching over 14 bases. CDR3 length: 19 residues. The germline CDR1 and CDR2 sequences are MNHEY and SVGEGT. The J segment lost 2 bases and the V segment lost 0 bases, leaving 7 bases of the junction unmatched.